Each of the 30 T cell receptor beta chains below was sequenced from the same sample in a study of monozygotic twins with inflammatory bowel disease. TCRdb re-analyzed the 5' RACE reads; it lists each CDR3 protein once, without DNA. This sample's table has roughly 300,000 distinct CDR3 sequences. The sample consisted of blood. All receptors derive from a human donor with ulcerative colitis or Crohn's disease, or a healthy co-twin of an affected twin (not recorded which).

The rearrangement links TRBV29-1 to TRBJ2-7; TCRdb's assignment of TRBD1 cannot be checked, as there is no DNA. Germline CDR1 and CDR2: SQVTM and ANQGSEA. The length of the CDR3 is 14 residues. The CDR3 sequence is CSAWGGDIAYEQYF.

The rearrangement links TRBV5-5 to TRBJ2-7. Germline assignment: CDR1 SGHKS and CDR2 YYEKEE (reference sequence). The CDR3 consists of 14 residues. This chain's CDR3 is CASSLGINSYEQYF.

V is TRBV7-2 and J is TRBJ1-2. Looked up from germline, CDR1 is SGHTA and CDR2 is FQGNSA. The length of the CDR3 is 15 residues. The CDR3 sequence: CASSFFLVANYGYTF.

The chain combines TRBV7-2 with TRBJ2-7; without DNA, the TCRdb call of TRBD1 cannot be checked. The CDR3 sequence is 18 residues long. CDR1 and CDR2 (germline): SGHTA, FQGNSA. The CDR3 spells CASSVASLVKDIRYEQYF.

The CDR3 sequence: CATSAGQGNSPLHF. V usage is TRBV24-1 and J usage is TRBJ1-6; TCRdb designates TRBD1, a call that cannot be tested without DNA. Germline CDR1 and CDR2: KGHDR and SFDVKD. This CDR3 contains 14 residues.

The V gene is TRBV27, the J gene TRBJ2-6; TCRdb gives TRBD1 as the D gene, but with no DNA this cannot be confirmed. This CDR3 contains 16 residues. Germline V gives CDR1 MNHEY, CDR2 SMNVEV (reference sequence). The CDR3 here is CASSLGGGRGANVLTF.

V gene TRBV12-3 or TRBV12-4 combines with J gene TRBJ2-5; TCRdb gives TRBD1 as the D gene, but with no DNA this cannot be confirmed. This CDR3 has 15 residues. CDR3 region: CASNAQGARQETQYF.

The chain has TRBV12-3 or TRBV12-4 and TRBJ1-2; the TRBD1 assignment by TCRdb is unverifiable without DNA. There are 14 residues in the CDR3. The CDR3 is CASSLSGGRYGYTF.

The chain carries TRBV7-2 and TRBJ2-6. The CDR3 totals 13 residues. CDR1 and CDR2 from the germline V gene are SGHTA and FQGNSA. Here the CDR3 reads CASRPSGANVLTF.

The rearrangement joins TRBV3-1 to TRBJ2-5; TCRdb calls TRBD1, which cannot be checked without DNA. CDR3 length: 16 amino acids. Germline V gene sequence: CDR1 LGHDT, CDR2 YNNKEL (reference sequence). CDR3 residues: CASSQDWGRRPETQYF.

The chain couples TRBV12-2 to TRBJ2-7; the TRBD2 assignment by TCRdb is unverifiable without DNA. TRBV12-2 is flagged as a pseudogene. This CDR3 contains 18 residues. This CDR3 reads CASRSDRRLAGQPYEQYF.

V usage is TRBV12-3 or TRBV12-4 and J usage is TRBJ1-4; TCRdb's D call of TRBD1 is untestable without DNA. The CDR3 totals 17 residues. The CDR3 loop is CASSSTGTGLLNEKLFF.

J is TRBJ1-1 and V is TRBV5-4; checking the TCRdb D call of TRBD1 is not possible without DNA. Germline values: CDR1 SGHNT, CDR2 YYREEE (reference sequence). This CDR3 is built from 15 residues. The CDR3 sequence: CASSLEGGQGRSAFF. The whole variable domain, filled in from reference TRBV5-4 and TRBJ1-1, reads ETGVTQSPTHLIKTRGQQVTLRCSSQSGHNTVSWYQQALGQGPQFIFQYYREEENGRGNFPPRFSGLQFPNYSSELNVNALELDDSALYLCASSLEGGQGRSAFFGQGTRLTVV.

The chain joins TRBV10-3 to TRBJ2-3; TCRdb proposes TRBD2, but this gene call is untestable without DNA. Germline loops: CDR1 ENHRY, CDR2 SYGVKD. This CDR3 contains 14 residues. This CDR3 reads CAISEAVGADTQYF.

The rearrangement joins TRBV7-6 to TRBJ1-1; the TCRdb D gene call, TRBD1, has no DNA to confirm it. Germline V gene lookup returns CDR1 SGHVS and CDR2 FNYEAQ. CDR3 length equals 13 residues. CDR3 residues: CASSLVGRDEAFF.

V gene TRBV12-3 or TRBV12-4 combines with J gene TRBJ2-3; TCRdb outputs TRBD2, but without DNA this stays unchecked. The CDR3 has 18 residues. The CDR3 loop is CASILGSGLAGGTDTQYF.

The J gene is TRBJ2-2, the V gene TRBV7-9; the TCRdb D gene call, TRBD1, has no DNA to confirm it. CDR1 is SEHNR, CDR2 FQNEAQ, per germline (reference sequence). This CDR3 has 16 amino acids. This chain's CDR3 is CASTLFRTANTGELFF.

This chain joins TRBV5-1 and TRBJ2-2; there is no DNA to check the TCRdb D call of TRBD1. This CDR3 contains 14 residues. CDR1 is SGHRS, CDR2 YFSETQ, per germline. Here the CDR3 reads CASSLYRVTGELFF.

The chain is built from TRBV5-1 and TRBJ2-6; TCRdb lists TRBD1, though no DNA is available to test this call. The CDR3 contains 18 residues. Germline lookup yields CDR1 SGHRS and CDR2 YFSETQ. The CDR3: CASSFFGDKGSGANVLTF.

The chain combines TRBV20-1 with TRBJ2-3; as DNA is missing, the TRBD2 call by TCRdb cannot be tested. Germline V gives CDR1 DFQATT, CDR2 SNEGSKA (reference sequence). There are 17 residues in the CDR3. CDR3 protein: CSASQREGLSSTDTQYF.

This chain joins TRBV5-1 and TRBJ2-3; checking the TCRdb D call of TRBD1 is not possible without DNA. Germline V gene lookup returns CDR1 SGHRS and CDR2 YFSETQ. This CDR3 region has 15 residues. The chain's CDR3 is CASSSGTGVTDTQYF.

The chain combines TRBV6-5 with TRBJ2-1; TCRdb selects TRBD2, and the lack of DNA leaves this call unchecked. CDR1 MNHEY and CDR2 SVGAGI come from the germline V gene. This CDR3 comprises 16 residues. CDR3 sequence reads: CASSYALSGSYNEQFF.

The gene calls are TRBV7-9 and TRBJ1-2. The CDR3 runs 14 residues. CDR1 is SEHNR and CDR2 is FQNEAQ in the germline V gene (reference sequence). CDR3 sequence: CASSLASAGYGYTF.

The J gene is TRBJ2-5, the V gene TRBV7-2; the D gene TCRdb calls, TRBD2, cannot be checked with no DNA. Germline V CDR1 and CDR2: SGHTA, FQGNSA. The CDR3 covers 13 residues. The CDR3 loop is CASSAASRETQYF.

This chain's CDR3 is CASRGTGSYTQYF. The J gene is TRBJ2-3, the V gene TRBV7-2. The CDR3 is 13 amino acids. Germline V gene sequence: CDR1 SGHTA, CDR2 FQGNSA.

The V and J genes are TRBV25-1 and TRBJ2-2; there is no DNA to check the TCRdb D call of TRBD2. This CDR3 spans 17 amino acids. CDR1 is MGHDK, CDR2 SYGVNS, per germline. CDR3 sequence: CASTSGRPPPNTGELFF.

The V gene is TRBV20-1, the J gene TRBJ2-1; TCRdb's D gene call, TRBD2, goes unchecked for lack of DNA. Germline-derived CDR1 and CDR2 are DFQATT and SNEGSKA (reference sequence). The CDR3 is 15 amino acids. CDR3 protein: CSASRTAPRTNEQFF.

V is TRBV20-1 and J is TRBJ1-5. The germline V gene has CDR1 DFQATT and CDR2 SNEGSKA (reference sequence). This CDR3 is built from 11 residues. The CDR3 loop reads CSASMGQPQHF.

The genes are TRBV7-6 and TRBJ1-4. The CDR3 consists of 15 residues. CDR1 is SGHVS and CDR2 is FNYEAQ in the germline V gene. The CDR3 loop reads CASSTSGSTNEKLFF.

This chain uses TRBV3-1 with TRBJ2-5; with no DNA, the TCRdb D assignment of TRBD2 cannot be verified. The CDR3 loop spans 13 amino acids. Germline values: CDR1 LGHDT, CDR2 YNNKEL (reference sequence). CDR3: CASSQTRSETQYF.